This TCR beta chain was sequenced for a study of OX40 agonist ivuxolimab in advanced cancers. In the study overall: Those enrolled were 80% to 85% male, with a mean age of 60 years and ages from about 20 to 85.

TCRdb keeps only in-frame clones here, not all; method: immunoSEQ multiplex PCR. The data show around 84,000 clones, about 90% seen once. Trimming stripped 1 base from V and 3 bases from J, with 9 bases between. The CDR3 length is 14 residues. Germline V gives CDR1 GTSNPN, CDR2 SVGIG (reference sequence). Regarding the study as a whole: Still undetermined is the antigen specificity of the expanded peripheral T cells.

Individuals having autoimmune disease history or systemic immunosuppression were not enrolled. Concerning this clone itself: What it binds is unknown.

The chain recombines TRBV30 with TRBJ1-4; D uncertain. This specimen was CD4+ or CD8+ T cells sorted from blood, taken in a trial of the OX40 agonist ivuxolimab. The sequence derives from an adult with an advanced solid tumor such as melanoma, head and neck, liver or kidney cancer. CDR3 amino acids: CAWSAGHSNEKLFF. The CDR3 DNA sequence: TGTGCCTGGAGTGCGGGCCATTCTAATGAAAAACTGTTTTTT.